This section outlines one T cell receptor (beta chain) sequence together with its context. What it recognizes is unknown. This entry belongs to a study of T cells in Graves' hyperthyroidism and ophthalmopathy. Study-wide findings and caveats: Among clonotypes expanded in thyroid above 0.001, most were also found in blood. Ophthalmopathy was identified by the model a median about seven months ahead of onset. A 13 V-J signature model discriminated ophthalmopathy versus stable hyperthyroidism.

Amplification of TCR beta CDR3 regions used RNA as the template. The HTBI primer set drove a first-round RT-PCR of the TCR CDR3. MiXCR, applied by TCRdb to the multiplex PCR reads, yields one record per CDR3 protein. The table shows approximately 520,000 distinct CDR3 sequences, with less than 25% occurring only once. Any patient presenting with uncontrolled infection, other autoimmune disease, pregnancy or lactation was left out. The sample comprised blood. This clonotype originated in a man younger than 35 with Graves' hyperthyroidism.

The CDR3 sequence is CASSSRWETQYF. For the CDR3, the DNA is TGTGCCAGCAGTTCCCGCTGGGAGACCCAGTACTTC. The chain employs TRBV28 and TRBJ2-5; D not certain. The CDR3 sequence is 12 residues long. Germline V gene sequence: CDR1 MDHEN, CDR2 SYDVKM. V lost 4 bases and J 5 bases, leaving 8 bases between the germline ends. The full variable domain, with the rest looked up from reference TRBV28 and TRBJ2-5, is DVKVTQSSRYLVKRTGEKVFLECVQDMDHENMFWYRQDPGLGLRLIYFSYDVKMKEKGDIPEGYSVSREKKERFSLILESASTNQTSMYLCASSSRWETQYFGPGTRLLVL.